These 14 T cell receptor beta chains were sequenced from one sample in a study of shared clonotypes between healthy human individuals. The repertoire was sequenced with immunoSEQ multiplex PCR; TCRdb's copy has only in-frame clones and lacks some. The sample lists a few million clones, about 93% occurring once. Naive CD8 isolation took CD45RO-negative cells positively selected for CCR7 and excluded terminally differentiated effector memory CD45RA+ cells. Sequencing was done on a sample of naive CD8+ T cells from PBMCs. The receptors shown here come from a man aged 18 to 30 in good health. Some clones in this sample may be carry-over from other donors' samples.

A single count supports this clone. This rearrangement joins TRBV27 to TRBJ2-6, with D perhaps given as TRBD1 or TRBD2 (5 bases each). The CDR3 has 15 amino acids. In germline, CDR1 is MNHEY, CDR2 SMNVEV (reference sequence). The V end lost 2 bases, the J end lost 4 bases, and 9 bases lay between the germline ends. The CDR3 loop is CASSLVGTGANVLTF. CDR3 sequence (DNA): TGTGCCAGCAGTTTAGTGGGGACCGGGGCCAACGTCCTGACTTTC.

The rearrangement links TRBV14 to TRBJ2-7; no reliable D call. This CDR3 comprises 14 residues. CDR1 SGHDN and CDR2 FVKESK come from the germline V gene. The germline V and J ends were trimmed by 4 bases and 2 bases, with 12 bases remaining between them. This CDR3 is CASSPGAYTYEQYF. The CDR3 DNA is TGTGCCAGCAGCCCCGGAGCTTACACCTACGAGCAGTACTTC.

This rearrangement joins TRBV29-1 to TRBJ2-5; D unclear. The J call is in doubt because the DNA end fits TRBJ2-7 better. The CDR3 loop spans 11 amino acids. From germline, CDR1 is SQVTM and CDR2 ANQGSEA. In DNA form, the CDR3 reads TGCAGCGTATCCCAGGACTACGAGCAGTACTTC. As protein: CSVSQDYEQYF.

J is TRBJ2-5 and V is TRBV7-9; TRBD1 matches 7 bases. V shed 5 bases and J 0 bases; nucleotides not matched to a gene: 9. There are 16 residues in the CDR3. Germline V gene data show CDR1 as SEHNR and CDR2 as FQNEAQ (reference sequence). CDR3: CASSRSLDRHQETQYF. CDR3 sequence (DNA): TGTGCCAGCAGCCGGTCCTTGGACAGGCACCAAGAGACCCAGTACTTC. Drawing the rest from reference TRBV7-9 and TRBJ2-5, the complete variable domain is DTGVSQNPRHKITKRGQNVTFRCDPISEHNRLYWYRQTLGQGPEFLTYFQNEAQLEKSRLLSDRFSAERPKGSFSTLEIQRTEQGDSAMYLCASSRSLDRHQETQYFGPGTRLLVL.

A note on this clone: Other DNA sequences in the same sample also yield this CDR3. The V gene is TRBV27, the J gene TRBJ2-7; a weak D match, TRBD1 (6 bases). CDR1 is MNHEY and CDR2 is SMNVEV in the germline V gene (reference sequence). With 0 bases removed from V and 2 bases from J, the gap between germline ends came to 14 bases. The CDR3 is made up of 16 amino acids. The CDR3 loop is CASSLSPGTPAYEQYF. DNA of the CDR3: TGTGCCAGCAGTTTATCACCCGGGACACCAGCCTACGAGCAGTACTTC.

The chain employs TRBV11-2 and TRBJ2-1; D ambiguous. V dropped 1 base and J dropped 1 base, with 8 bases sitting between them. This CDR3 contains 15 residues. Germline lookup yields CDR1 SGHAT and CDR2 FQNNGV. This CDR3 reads CASSLVAVSYNEQFF. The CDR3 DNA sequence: TGTGCCAGCAGCTTAGTCGCGGTTTCCTACAATGAGCAGTTCTTC.

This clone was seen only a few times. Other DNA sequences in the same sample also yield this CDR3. CDR3 DNA: TGTGCCAGCAGTCAGGGGCCAAATCAGCCCCAGCATTTT. Its protein is CASSQGPNQPQHF. This chain joins TRBV6-5 and TRBJ1-5; D is perhaps TRBD1 (6 bases). Germline V gives CDR1 MNHEY, CDR2 SVGAGI. The CDR3 is made up of 13 amino acids. Trimming took off 5 bases at V and 4 bases at J, with 9 bases between the two ends.

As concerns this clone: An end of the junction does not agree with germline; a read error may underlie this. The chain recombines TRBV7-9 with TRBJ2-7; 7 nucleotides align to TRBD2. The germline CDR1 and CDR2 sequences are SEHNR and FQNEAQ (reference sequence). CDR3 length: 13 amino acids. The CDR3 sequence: CASSLAGAGDWNF. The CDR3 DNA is TGTGCCAGCAGCTTAGCGGGCGCGGGAGATTGGAACTTC. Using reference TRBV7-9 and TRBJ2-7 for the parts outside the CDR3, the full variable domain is DTGVSQNPRHKITKRGQNVTFRCDPISEHNRLYWYRQTLGQGPEFLTYFQNEAQLEKSRLLSDRFSAERPKGSFSTLEIQRTEQGDSAMYLCASSLAGAGDWNFGPGTRLTVT.

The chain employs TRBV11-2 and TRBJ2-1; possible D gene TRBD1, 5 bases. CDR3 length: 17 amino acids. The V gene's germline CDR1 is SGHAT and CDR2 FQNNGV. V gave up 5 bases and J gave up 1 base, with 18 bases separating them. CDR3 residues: CASSPRRGSASYNEQFF. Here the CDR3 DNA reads TGTGCCAGCAGCCCCCGTAGGGGCTCTGCATCCTACAATGAGCAGTTCTTC.

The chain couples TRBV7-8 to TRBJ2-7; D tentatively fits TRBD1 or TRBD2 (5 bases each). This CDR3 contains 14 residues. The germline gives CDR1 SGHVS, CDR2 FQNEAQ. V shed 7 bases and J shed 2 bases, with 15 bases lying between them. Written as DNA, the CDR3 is TGTGCCAGCACTGGGGGTATAGGGGCCTACGAGCAGTACTTC. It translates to CASTGGIGAYEQYF.

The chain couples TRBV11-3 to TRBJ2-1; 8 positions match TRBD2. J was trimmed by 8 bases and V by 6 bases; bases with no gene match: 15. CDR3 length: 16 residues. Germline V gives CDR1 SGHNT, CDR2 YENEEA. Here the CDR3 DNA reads TGTGCCAGCAGAGGGCCCGGCAAGCGGGAGATCGATGAGCAGTTCTTC. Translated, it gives CASRGPGKREIDEQFF.

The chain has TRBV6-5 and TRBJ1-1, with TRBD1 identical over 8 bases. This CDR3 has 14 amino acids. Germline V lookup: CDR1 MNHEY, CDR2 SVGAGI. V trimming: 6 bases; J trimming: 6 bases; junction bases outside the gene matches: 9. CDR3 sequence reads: CASSPRQGSPEAFF. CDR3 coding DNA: TGTGCCAGCAGCCCTCGACAGGGGAGCCCTGAAGCTTTCTTT.

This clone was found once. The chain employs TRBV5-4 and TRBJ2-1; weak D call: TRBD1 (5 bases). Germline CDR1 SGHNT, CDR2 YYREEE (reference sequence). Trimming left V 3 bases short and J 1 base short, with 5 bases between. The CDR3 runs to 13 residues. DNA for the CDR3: TGTGCCAGCAGCTGGACATCCTACAATGAGCAGTTCTTC. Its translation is CASSWTSYNEQFF.

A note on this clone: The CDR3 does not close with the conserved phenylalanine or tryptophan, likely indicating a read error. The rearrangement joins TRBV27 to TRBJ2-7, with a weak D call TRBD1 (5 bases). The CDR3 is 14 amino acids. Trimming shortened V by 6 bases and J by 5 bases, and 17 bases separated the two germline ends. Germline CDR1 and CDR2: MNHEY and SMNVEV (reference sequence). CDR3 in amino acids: CASRGRGRGHEQYL. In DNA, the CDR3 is TGTGCCAGCAGGGGCCGAGGAAGGGGCCACGAGCAGTACCTC.